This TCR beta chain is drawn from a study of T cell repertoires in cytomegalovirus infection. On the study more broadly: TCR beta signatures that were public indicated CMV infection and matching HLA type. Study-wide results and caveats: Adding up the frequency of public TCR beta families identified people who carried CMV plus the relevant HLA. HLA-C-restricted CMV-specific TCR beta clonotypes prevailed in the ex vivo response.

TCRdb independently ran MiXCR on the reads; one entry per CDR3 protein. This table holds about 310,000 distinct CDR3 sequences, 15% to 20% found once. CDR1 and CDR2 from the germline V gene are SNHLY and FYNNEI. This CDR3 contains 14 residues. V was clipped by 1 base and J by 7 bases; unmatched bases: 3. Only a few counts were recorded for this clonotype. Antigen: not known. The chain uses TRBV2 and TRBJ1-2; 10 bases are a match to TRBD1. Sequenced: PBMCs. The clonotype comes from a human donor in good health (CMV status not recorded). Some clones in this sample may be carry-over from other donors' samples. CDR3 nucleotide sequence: TGTGCCAGCAGTGAAGGACAGGGGGCTCGTGGCTACACCTTC. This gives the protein CASSEGQGARGYTF.